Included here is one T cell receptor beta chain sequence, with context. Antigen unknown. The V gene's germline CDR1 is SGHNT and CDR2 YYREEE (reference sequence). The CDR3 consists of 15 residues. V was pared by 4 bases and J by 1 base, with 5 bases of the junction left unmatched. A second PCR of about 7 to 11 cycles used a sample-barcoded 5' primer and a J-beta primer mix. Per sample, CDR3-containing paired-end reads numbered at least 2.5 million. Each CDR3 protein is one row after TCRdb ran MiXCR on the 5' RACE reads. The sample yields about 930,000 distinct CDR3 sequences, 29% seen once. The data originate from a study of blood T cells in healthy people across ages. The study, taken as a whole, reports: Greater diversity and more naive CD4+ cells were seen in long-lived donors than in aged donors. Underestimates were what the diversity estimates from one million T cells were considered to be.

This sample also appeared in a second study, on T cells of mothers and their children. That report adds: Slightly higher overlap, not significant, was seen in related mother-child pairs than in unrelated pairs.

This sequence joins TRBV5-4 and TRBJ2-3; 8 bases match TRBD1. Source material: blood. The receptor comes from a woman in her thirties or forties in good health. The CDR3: CASSPQTGGTDTQYF. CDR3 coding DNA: TGTGCCAGCAGCCCCCAGACAGGGGGCACAGATACGCAGTATTTT.